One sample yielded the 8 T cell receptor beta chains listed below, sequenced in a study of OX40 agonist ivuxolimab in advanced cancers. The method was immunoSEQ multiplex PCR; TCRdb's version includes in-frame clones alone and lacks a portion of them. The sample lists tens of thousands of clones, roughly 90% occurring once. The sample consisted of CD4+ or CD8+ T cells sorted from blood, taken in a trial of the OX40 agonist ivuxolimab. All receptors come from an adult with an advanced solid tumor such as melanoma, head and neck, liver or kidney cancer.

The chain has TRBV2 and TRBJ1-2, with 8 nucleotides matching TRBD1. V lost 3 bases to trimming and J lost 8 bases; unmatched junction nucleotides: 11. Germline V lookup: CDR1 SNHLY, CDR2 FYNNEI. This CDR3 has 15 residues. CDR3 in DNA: TGTGCCAGCAGTGAGGACAGGGCCGACCGGGGGGGCTACACCTTC. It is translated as CASSEDRADRGGYTF.

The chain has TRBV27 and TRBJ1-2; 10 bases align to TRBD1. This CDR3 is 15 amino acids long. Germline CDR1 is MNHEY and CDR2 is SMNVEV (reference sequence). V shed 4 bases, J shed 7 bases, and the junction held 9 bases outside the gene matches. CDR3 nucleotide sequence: TGTGCCAGCAGTTACCGGGACAGGGGAATTCTTGGCTACACCTTC. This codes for CASSYRDRGILGYTF.

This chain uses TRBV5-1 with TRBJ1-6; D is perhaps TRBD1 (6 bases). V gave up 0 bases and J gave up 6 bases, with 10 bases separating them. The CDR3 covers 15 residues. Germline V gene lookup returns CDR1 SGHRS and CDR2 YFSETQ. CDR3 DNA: TGCGCCAGCAGCTTGGGGGGGCAGGGTAATTCACCCCTCCACTTT. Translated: CASSLGGQGNSPLHF.

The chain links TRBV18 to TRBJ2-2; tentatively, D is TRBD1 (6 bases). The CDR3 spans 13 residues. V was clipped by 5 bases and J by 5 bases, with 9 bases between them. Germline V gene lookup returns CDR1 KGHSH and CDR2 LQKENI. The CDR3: CASSSQGTGELFF. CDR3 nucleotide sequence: TGTGCCAGCTCATCTCAGGGGACCGGGGAGCTGTTTTTT.

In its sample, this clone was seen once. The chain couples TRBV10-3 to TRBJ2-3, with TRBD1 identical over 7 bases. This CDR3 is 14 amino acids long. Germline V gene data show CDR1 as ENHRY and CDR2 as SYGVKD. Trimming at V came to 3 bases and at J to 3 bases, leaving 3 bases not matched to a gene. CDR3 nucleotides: TGTGCCATCAGTGAAGGGGGCAGAACAGATACGCAGTATTTT. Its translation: CAISEGGRTDTQYF.

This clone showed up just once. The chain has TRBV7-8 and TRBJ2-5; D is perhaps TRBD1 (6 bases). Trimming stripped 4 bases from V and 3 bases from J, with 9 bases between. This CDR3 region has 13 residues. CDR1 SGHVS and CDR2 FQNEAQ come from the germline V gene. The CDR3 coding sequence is TGTGCCAGCAGCTCCGGGACAAAAGAGACCCAGTACTTC. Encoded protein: CASSSGTKETQYF.

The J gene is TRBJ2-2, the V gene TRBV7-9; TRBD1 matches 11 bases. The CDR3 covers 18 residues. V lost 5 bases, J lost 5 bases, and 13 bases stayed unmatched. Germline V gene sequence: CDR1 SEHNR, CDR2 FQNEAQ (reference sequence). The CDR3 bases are TGTGCCAGCAGCGAAGGCATCGGACAGGGGGCTTGGACCGGGGAGCTGTTTTTT. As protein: CASSEGIGQGAWTGELFF.

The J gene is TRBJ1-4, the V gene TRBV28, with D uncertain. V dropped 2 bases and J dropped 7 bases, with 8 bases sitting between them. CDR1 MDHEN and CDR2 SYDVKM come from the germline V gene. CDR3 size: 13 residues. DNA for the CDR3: TGTGCCAGCAGTTTACAAGGTCGTGAAAAACTGTTTTTT. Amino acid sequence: CASSLQGREKLFF. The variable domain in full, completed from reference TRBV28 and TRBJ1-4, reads DVKVTQSSRYLVKRTGEKVFLECVQDMDHENMFWYRQDPGLGLRLIYFSYDVKMKEKGDIPEGYSVSREKKERFSLILESASTNQTSMYLCASSLQGREKLFFGSGTQLSVL.